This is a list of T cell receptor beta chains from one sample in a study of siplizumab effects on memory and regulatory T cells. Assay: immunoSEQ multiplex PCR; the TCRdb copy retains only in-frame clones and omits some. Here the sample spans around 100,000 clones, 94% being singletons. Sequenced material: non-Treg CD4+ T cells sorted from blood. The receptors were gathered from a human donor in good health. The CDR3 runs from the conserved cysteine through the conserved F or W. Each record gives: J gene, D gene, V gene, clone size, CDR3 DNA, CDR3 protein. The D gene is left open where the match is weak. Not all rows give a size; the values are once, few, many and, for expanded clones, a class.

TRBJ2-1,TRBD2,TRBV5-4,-,TGTGCCAGCAGCTTGGGACTAGCGGGGGAAATCTACAATGAGCAGTTCTTC,CASSLGLAGEIYNEQFF
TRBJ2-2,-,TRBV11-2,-,-,CASSLFLFANTGELFF
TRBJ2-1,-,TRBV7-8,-,TGTGCCAGCAGCCCGCCAGGAAACAATGAGCAGTTCTTC,CASSPPGNNEQFF
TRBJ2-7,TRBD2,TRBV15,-,TGTGCCACCAGCAGCGGGACTAGCGGGAGATCCGGCGAGCAGTACTTC,CATSSGTSGRSGEQYF
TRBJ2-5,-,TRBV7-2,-,TGTGCCAGCAGCTCACCGGGACTTCCCGAGACCCAGTACTTC,CASSSPGLPETQYF
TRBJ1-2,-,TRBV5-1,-,TGCGCCAGCAGCCGGGACGATAACTATGGCTACACCTTC,CASSRDDNYGYTF
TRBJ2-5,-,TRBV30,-,TGTGCCTGGACGTCAGAGGTGACCCAGTACTTC,CAWTSEVTQYF
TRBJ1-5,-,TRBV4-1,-,TGCGCCAGCAGCCAAGGAGAGTTCAATCAGCCCCAGCATTTT,CASSQGEFNQPQHF
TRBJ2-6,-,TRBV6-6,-,TGTGCCAGCAGTCCCGCCACCTCTGGGGCCAACGTCCTGACTTTC,CASSPATSGANVLTF
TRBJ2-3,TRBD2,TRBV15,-,TGTGCCACCAGCATCGATAGCGGGAGAGCGGATACGCAGTATTTT,CATSIDSGRADTQYF
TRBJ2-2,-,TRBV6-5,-,TGTGCCAGCAGTTACTCGTCAGAGTTGGAGCTGTTTTTT,CASSYSSELELFF
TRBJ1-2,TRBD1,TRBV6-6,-,TGTGCCAGCAGTCGGGACAGGGAGGTGGAGGGCTACACCTTC,CASSRDREVEGYTF
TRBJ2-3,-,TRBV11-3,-,TGTGCCAGCAGCTTCCCGGAATTGGGAGTTATGACAGATACGCAGTATTTT,CASSFPELGVMTDTQYF
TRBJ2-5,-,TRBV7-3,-,TGTGCCAGCAGCCTCGGGATGGAAGAGACCCAGTACTTC,CASSLGMEETQYF
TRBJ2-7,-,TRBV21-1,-,TGTGCCAGCAGCCTCCCGTTGGAAACTAATACCTTATCTACCTACGAGCAGTACTTC,CASSLPLETNTLSTYEQYF
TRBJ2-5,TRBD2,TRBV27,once,TGTGCCAGCAGTCCGGGACTAGCGGGACCTCTCACCCAGTACTTC,CASSPGLAGPLTQYF
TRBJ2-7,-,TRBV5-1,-,TGCGCCAGCAGCCAATCGGCGGTGTCCTACGAGCAGTACTTC,CASSQSAVSYEQYF
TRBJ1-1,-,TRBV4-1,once,TGCGCCAGCAGCCCGGGAAGGGCGCGAGGCGTTTCTAAAGCTTTCTTT,CASSPGRARGVSKAFF
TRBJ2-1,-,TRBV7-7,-,TGTGCTAGCAGCTTCGGCTCGAGCTCCTACAATGAGCAGTTCTTC,CASSFGSSSYNEQFF
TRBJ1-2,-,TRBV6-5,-,TGTGCCAGCAGTTACACAGCTAACTATGGCTACACCTTC,CASSYTANYGYTF
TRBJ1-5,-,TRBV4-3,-,TGCGCCAGCAGCCAGGGGATAGTTCAGCCCCAGCATTTT,CASSQGIVQPQHF
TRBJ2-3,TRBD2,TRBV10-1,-,TGCGCCAGCAGTCTCGCTAGCGGGGGACCCACAGATACGCAGTATTTT,CASSLASGGPTDTQYF
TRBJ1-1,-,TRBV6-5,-,TGTGCCAGCAGTTACGTTTCCAGGAGCACGAACACTGAAGCTTTCTTT,CASSYVSRSTNTEAFF
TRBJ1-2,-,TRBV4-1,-,TGCGCCAGCAGCCTTCAGGGTGTGAAGTTGTATGGCTACACCTTC,CASSLQGVKLYGYTF
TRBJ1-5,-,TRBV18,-,TGTGCCAGCTCACCAAATCTGGATAGCAATCAGCCCCAGCATTTT,CASSPNLDSNQPQHF
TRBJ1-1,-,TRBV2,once,TGTGCCAGCAGTACGACAGAGAACACTGAAGCTTTCTTT,CASSTTENTEAFF
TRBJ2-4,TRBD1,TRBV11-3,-,TGTGCCAGCAGCCCCGACAGGGTAAACATTCAGTACTTC,CASSPDRVNIQYF
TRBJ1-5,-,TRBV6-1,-,TGTGCCAGCATAAGGCAGGTAGGGCCTCAACCCCAGCATTTT,CASIRQVGPQPQHF
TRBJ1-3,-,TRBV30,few,TGTGCCTGGGACCCGAGCTCTGGAAACACCATATATTTT,CAWDPSSGNTIYF
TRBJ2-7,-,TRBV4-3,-,TGCGCCAGCAGCCAAGCCGGCGGAGAGCAGTACTTC,CASSQAGGEQYF
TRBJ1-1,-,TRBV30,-,TGTGCCTGGAAGAGACTGGACAGCAACACTGAAGCTTTCTTT,CAWKRLDSNTEAFF
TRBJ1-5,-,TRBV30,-,TGTGCCTGGAGTAAAGGGGCCCATAGCAATCAGCCCCAGCATTTT,CAWSKGAHSNQPQHF
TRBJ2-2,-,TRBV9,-,TGTGCCAGCAGCGTAGTGTCGCACGAGGCCGGGGAGCTGTTTTTT,CASSVVSHEAGELFF
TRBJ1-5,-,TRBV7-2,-,TGTGCCAGCAGCCGGGACGCTGGTAATCAGCCCCAGCATTTT,CASSRDAGNQPQHF
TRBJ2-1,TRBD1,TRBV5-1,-,TGCGCCAGCAGCTCGACGGGACAGGGTTACCGCGATGAGCAGTTCTTC,CASSSTGQGYRDEQFF
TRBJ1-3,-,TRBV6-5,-,TGTGCCAGCAAAGGCTCTGGAAACACCATATATTTT,CASKGSGNTIYF
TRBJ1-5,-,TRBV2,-,TGTGCCAGCAGTGACGCCAGCTACAATCAGCCCCAGCATTTT,CASSDASYNQPQHF
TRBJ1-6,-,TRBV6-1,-,TGTGTCAGCGGGAACAGGGAGGCCTCACCCCTCCACTTT,CVSGNREASPLHF
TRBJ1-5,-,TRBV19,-,TGTGCCAGTAGTCCACAAATCGCGACAGGCCTGCTCAATCAGCCCCAGCATTTT,CASSPQIATGLLNQPQHF
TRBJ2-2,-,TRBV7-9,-,TGTGCCAGCAGCTTAGGTCCCAGCGGGGAGCTGTTTTTT,CASSLGPSGELFF
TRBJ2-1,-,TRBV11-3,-,TGTGCCAGCAGCTCTCACGAAAGGGTCTACAATGAGCAGTTCTTC,CASSSHERVYNEQFF